These T cell receptor beta chains were read from a single sample in a study of cytomegalovirus exposure and HLA in healthy donors. TCRdb's table, derived via immunoSEQ multiplex PCR, lists solely in-frame clones and lacks some. The table has roughly 150,000 clones, 70% to 85% seen once. The sequencing input was PBMCs. The source is a male donor in good health and CMV-seronegative. Both conserved end residues are part of each CDR3. The D gene is left open where the match is weak. Some rows have no size entry. The others give once, few or many, or a class for an expanded clone.

size	V	D	J	CDR3	DNA
NA	TRBV7-8	TRBD2	TRBJ2-1	CASSLGLYRTSGGAVSYNEQFF	TGTGCCAGCAGCTTAGGGTTATACAGGACTAGCGGGGGGGCAGTATCCTACAATGAGCAGTTCTTC
NA	TRBV6-5	TRBD2	TRBJ2-5	CASTTSGGPPQYF	TGTGCCAGTACGACTAGCGGGGGCCCCCCCCAGTACTTC
NA	TRBV27	TRBD1	TRBJ1-6	CATRADRGDLSPLHF	TGTGCCACAAGGGCCGACAGGGGGGACCTTTCACCCCTCCACTTT
NA	TRBV19	TRBD2	TRBJ2-3	CASSIDRLAGIDTQYF	TGTGCCAGTAGTATAGATAGGCTAGCGGGGATAGATACGCAGTATTTT
NA	TRBV6-4	NA	TRBJ2-1	CASSAGEAYNEQFF	TGTGCCAGCAGTGCGGGAGAGGCCTACAATGAGCAGTTCTTC
NA	TRBV4-1	NA	TRBJ2-5	CASSQGRGQETQYF	TGCGCCAGCAGCCAGGGCAGGGGCCAAGAGACCCAGTACTTC
NA	TRBV5-1	TRBD1	TRBJ2-1	CASTPQGGYTYNEQFF	TGCGCCAGCACCCCCCAAGGGGGCTACACCTACAATGAGCAGTTCTTC
NA	TRBV6-5	TRBD2	TRBJ2-5	CASSYGSGRGETQYF	TGTGCCAGCAGTTACGGGAGCGGGAGGGGAGAGACCCAGTACTTC
NA	TRBV28	NA	TRBJ1-1	CASSFFSGWNTEAFF	TGTGCCAGCAGTTTCTTTTCAGGGTGGAACACTGAAGCTTTCTTT
NA	TRBV7-9	TRBD1	TRBJ2-7	CASSLGTGGHEQYF	TGTGCCAGCAGCTTAGGGACAGGGGGCCACGAGCAGTACTTC
NA	TRBV7-9	TRBD1	TRBJ1-1	CASSPHRGLQGTEAFF	TGTGCCAGCAGCCCCCACAGGGGGCTCCAGGGAACTGAAGCTTTCTTT
NA	TRBV5-1	NA	TRBJ2-7	CASSFRTASSYEQYF	TGCGCCAGCAGCTTCCGGACAGCCAGCTCCTACGAGCAGTACTTC
NA	TRBV9	NA	TRBJ2-2	CASSVGATATGELFF	TGTGCCAGCAGCGTAGGTGCGACAGCAACCGGGGAGCTGTTTTTT
NA	TRBV11-2	NA	TRBJ1-4	CASSLGQTARGEKLFF	TGTGCCAGCAGCTTAGGTCAGACGGCCAGGGGCGAAAAACTGTTTTTT
NA	TRBV28	NA	TRBJ1-4	CASSLPDGGNEKLFF	TGTGCCAGCAGTTTACCGGACGGAGGTAATGAAAAACTGTTTTTT
NA	TRBV19	NA	TRBJ1-1	CASSIAATANTEAFF	TGTGCCAGTAGTATAGCGGCAACAGCGAACACTGAAGCTTTCTTT
NA	TRBV12-5	TRBD2	TRBJ2-3	CASGPWASGTDTQYF	TGTGCTAGTGGCCCTTGGGCTAGCGGGACAGATACGCAGTATTTT
NA	TRBV7-2	NA	TRBJ1-3	CASSLGEGNTIYF	TGTGCCAGCAGTCTGGGAGAAGGAAACACCATATATTTT
NA	TRBV7-3	TRBD1	TRBJ1-5	CASSGQGGQPQHF	TGTGCCAGCAGCGGACAGGGGGGTCAGCCCCAGCATTTT
few	TRBV30	NA	TRBJ2-7	CAWSVTDTYEQYF	TGTGCCTGGAGTGTAACAGATACCTACGAGCAGTACTTC
once	TRBV14	TRBD1	TRBJ1-6	CASSQIGTGNSPLHF	TGTGCCAGCAGCCAAATCGGGACAGGGAACTCACCCCTCCACTTT
few	TRBV6-1	TRBD1	TRBJ1-5	CASSLRTGGNQPQHF	TGTGCCAGCAGTTTGAGGACAGGGGGGAATCAGCCCCAGCATTTT
NA	TRBV20-1	NA	TRBJ1-5	CSALRETQHF	TGCAGTGCACTAAGGGAGACCCAGCATTTT